This T cell receptor (beta chain) is drawn from a study of blood T cell repertoires in COVID-19. Background on the study: COVID-19 samples, acute and convalescent, were from the United States, Italy and Spain. PBMCs, B-cell-depleted T cells, or T cells were the source of the cDNA or gDNA that made up the material.

Trimming took 3 bases from V and 8 from J; bases not matched to a gene: 5. CDR3 size: 14 residues. Germline CDR1 is GTSNPN and CDR2 is SVGIG (reference sequence). This clone appeared a few times. In the original processing: Amplified reference gene primers provided the basis for estimating nucleated cell counts. Data came from immunoSEQ multiplex PCR; TCRdb stores just in-frame clones and leaves some out. V and J calls and clone size are those listed in that table; D and trimming were worked out from the DNA. The repertoire holds under 85,000 clones, with 75% to 90% as singletons. Sequencing used peripheral blood. The chain links TRBV30 to TRBJ1-5, with 12 bases identical to TRBD1. This TCR came from a human donor in a cohort sampled during active COVID-19. The CDR3 DNA sequence: TGTGCCTGGAGCCTGGGACAGGGGGCGGAGCCCCAGCATTTT. It specifies CAWSLGQGAEPQHF.